The rows below give T cell receptor beta chains drawn from one sample of a study of technical replicates of blood from several donors. Profiling relied on immunoSEQ multiplex PCR, and the TCRdb table lists in-frame clones only, not all of them. Of tens of thousands of clones in the sample, 95% to 98% were seen once. Material for sequencing was T cells isolated from PBMCs. These receptors were obtained from a human donor in good health. Both conserved end residues are part of each CDR3. Fields, in order: CDR3 protein, CDR3 DNA, D gene, clone size, J gene, CDR3 length, V gene. The D gene is left open where the match is weak. Part of the rows lack a size; the others show once, few, many or a class for expanded clones.

CDR3 protein: CASSDHPRGNEKLFF; CDR3 DNA: TGTGCCAGCAGTGACCACCCCAGGGGTAATGAAAAACTGTTTTTT; D gene: .; clone size: .; J gene: TRBJ1-4; CDR3 length: 15; V gene: TRBV6-1
CDR3 protein: CASSQAESSYNEQFF; CDR3 DNA: TGTGCCAGCAGCCAAGCGGAGAGCTCCTACAATGAGCAGTTCTTC; D gene: .; clone size: .; J gene: TRBJ2-1; CDR3 length: 15; V gene: TRBV4-2
CDR3 protein: CASSRGFPSYNEQFF; CDR3 DNA: TGCGCCAGCAGCCGAGGGTTTCCCTCCTACAATGAGCAGTTCTTC; D gene: .; clone size: .; J gene: TRBJ2-1; CDR3 length: 15; V gene: TRBV4-1
CDR3 protein: CASSSGSHVSVGYGYTF; CDR3 DNA: TGTGCCAGCAGCTCGGGATCCCACGTCTCAGTTGGCTATGGCTACACCTTC; D gene: .; clone size: .; J gene: TRBJ1-2; CDR3 length: 17; V gene: TRBV7-9
CDR3 protein: CASSLGGIQETQYF; CDR3 DNA: TGTGCCAGCAGCTTAGGCGGCATCCAAGAGACCCAGTACTTC; D gene: .; clone size: .; J gene: TRBJ2-5; CDR3 length: 14; V gene: TRBV11-3
CDR3 protein: CASSSRDRSEAFF; CDR3 DNA: TGTGCCAGCAGCTCCCGAGACAGATCTGAAGCTTTCTTT; D gene: .; clone size: .; J gene: TRBJ1-1; CDR3 length: 13; V gene: TRBV7-9
CDR3 protein: CASKVLSDSYSYEQYF; CDR3 DNA: TGTGCCAGCAAGGTCCTGTCTGACAGCTACTCCTACGAGCAGTACTTC; D gene: .; clone size: .; J gene: TRBJ2-7; CDR3 length: 16; V gene: TRBV2
CDR3 protein: CASSSEGSDTQYF; CDR3 DNA: TGCGCCAGCAGCTCGGAGGGTTCAGATACGCAGTATTTT; D gene: .; clone size: .; J gene: TRBJ2-3; CDR3 length: 13; V gene: TRBV5-1
CDR3 protein: CASSLMSLRQMNTEAFF; CDR3 DNA: TGTGCCAGCAGCTTAATGAGTTTGCGACAGATGAACACTGAAGCTTTCTTT; D gene: .; clone size: once; J gene: TRBJ1-1; CDR3 length: 17; V gene: TRBV7-3
CDR3 protein: CASSFTGGTYEQYF; CDR3 DNA: TGCGCCAGCAGCTTTACAGGGGGGACCTACGAGCAGTACTTC; D gene: TRBD1; clone size: .; J gene: TRBJ2-7; CDR3 length: 14; V gene: TRBV5-1
CDR3 protein: CASSPGQGKTQYF; CDR3 DNA: TGTGCCAGCAGCCCGGGACAGGGAAAGACCCAGTACTTC; D gene: TRBD1; clone size: .; J gene: TRBJ2-5; CDR3 length: 13; V gene: TRBV25-1
CDR3 protein: CASSFLYRKDSNQPQHF; CDR3 DNA: TGTGCCAGCAGTTTCCTATACAGAAAAGATAGCAATCAGCCCCAGCATTTT; D gene: .; clone size: .; J gene: TRBJ1-5; CDR3 length: 17; V gene: TRBV28
CDR3 protein: CAVSGGGEISYEQYF; CDR3 DNA: TGTGCCGTCTCTGGCGGGGGGGAAATATCCTACGAGCAGTACTTC; D gene: TRBD2; clone size: .; J gene: TRBJ2-7; CDR3 length: 15; V gene: TRBV7-9
CDR3 protein: CASSPETEAFF; CDR3 DNA: TGTGCCAGCAGCCCGGAGACTGAAGCTTTCTTT; D gene: .; clone size: .; J gene: TRBJ1-1; CDR3 length: 11; V gene: TRBV28
CDR3 protein: CASSGQKGQMNTGELFF; CDR3 DNA: TGTGCCAGCAGTGGACAGAAAGGCCAGATGAACACCGGGGAGCTGTTTTTT; D gene: .; clone size: .; J gene: TRBJ2-2; CDR3 length: 17; V gene: TRBV2
CDR3 protein: CASIPELAGDQETQYF; CDR3 DNA: TGTGCCAGCATCCCGGAACTAGCGGGAGACCAAGAGACCCAGTACTTC; D gene: TRBD2; clone size: .; J gene: TRBJ2-5; CDR3 length: 16; V gene: TRBV2
CDR3 protein: CASSPRGTSNTEAFF; CDR3 DNA: TGTGCCAGTAGTCCCCGAGGGACATCGAACACTGAAGCTTTCTTT; D gene: .; clone size: .; J gene: TRBJ1-1; CDR3 length: 15; V gene: TRBV19
CDR3 protein: CASSDRLAGAREQYF; CDR3 DNA: TGTGCCAGCAGTGATCGACTAGCGGGAGCGCGAGAGCAGTACTTC; D gene: TRBD2; clone size: once; J gene: TRBJ2-7; CDR3 length: 15; V gene: TRBV28
CDR3 protein: CASSSPATGIETEAFF; CDR3 DNA: TGCGCCAGCAGCTCGCCGGCGACAGGGATTGAGACTGAAGCTTTCTTT; D gene: TRBD1; clone size: .; J gene: TRBJ1-1; CDR3 length: 16; V gene: TRBV5-1
CDR3 protein: CASSFRGSLARQTQYF; CDR3 DNA: TGTGCCAGCAGCTTCCGTGGGTCGCTAGCTAGGCAGACCCAGTACTTC; D gene: .; clone size: .; J gene: TRBJ2-5; CDR3 length: 16; V gene: TRBV5-4
CDR3 protein: CASSEAKAQPSYNEQFF; CDR3 DNA: TGCGCCAGCAGTGAGGCTAAAGCGCAACCCTCCTACAATGAGCAGTTCTTC; D gene: .; clone size: .; J gene: TRBJ2-1; CDR3 length: 17; V gene: TRBV5-1
CDR3 protein: CASSLGGQRTDTQYF; CDR3 DNA: TGTGCCAGCAGCTTAGGGGGGCAACGCACAGATACGCAGTATTTT; D gene: .; clone size: .; J gene: TRBJ2-3; CDR3 length: 15; V gene: TRBV7-6
CDR3 protein: CASWASTFNEKLFF; CDR3 DNA: TGTGCCAGCTGGGCGTCCACCTTTAATGAAAAACTGTTTTTT; D gene: .; clone size: .; J gene: TRBJ1-4; CDR3 length: 14; V gene: TRBV28
CDR3 protein: CASSFVGEVTGEQFF; CDR3 DNA: TGTGCCAGCAGTTTCGTGGGAGAGGTAACGGGTGAGCAGTTCTTC; D gene: .; clone size: .; J gene: TRBJ2-1; CDR3 length: 15; V gene: TRBV27
CDR3 protein: CASSIADTQYF; CDR3 DNA: TGTGCCAGTAGTATCGCAGATACGCAGTATTTT; D gene: .; clone size: .; J gene: TRBJ2-3; CDR3 length: 11; V gene: TRBV19
CDR3 protein: CASSLLLGREDEQYF; CDR3 DNA: TGTGCCAGCAGCTTACTCTTGGGCAGGGAGGACGAGCAGTACTTC; D gene: .; clone size: .; J gene: TRBJ2-7; CDR3 length: 15; V gene: TRBV11-3
CDR3 protein: CAWSHKGGGTYNEQFF; CDR3 DNA: TGTGCCTGGAGTCATAAGGGCGGGGGCACATACAATGAGCAGTTCTTC; D gene: .; clone size: .; J gene: TRBJ2-1; CDR3 length: 16; V gene: TRBV30
CDR3 protein: CASSLETGDTQYF; CDR3 DNA: TGTGCCAGCAGCTTAGAAACCGGAGATACGCAGTATTTT; D gene: .; clone size: once; J gene: TRBJ2-3; CDR3 length: 13; V gene: TRBV7-8
CDR3 protein: CASNDQGPQETQYF; CDR3 DNA: TGCGCCAGCAACGACCAGGGGCCTCAGGAGACCCAGTACTTC; D gene: .; clone size: .; J gene: TRBJ2-5; CDR3 length: 14; V gene: TRBV5-1
CDR3 protein: CAWRSWGQYNEQFF; CDR3 DNA: TGTGCCTGGCGATCGTGGGGACAGTACAATGAGCAGTTCTTC; D gene: TRBD1; clone size: .; J gene: TRBJ2-1; CDR3 length: 14; V gene: TRBV30
CDR3 protein: CASSLYPLVGYEQYF; CDR3 DNA: TGTGCCAGCAGCTTATACCCACTCGTCGGCTACGAGCAGTACTTC; D gene: .; clone size: .; J gene: TRBJ2-7; CDR3 length: 15; V gene: TRBV7-2
CDR3 protein: CASSQGQENIQYF; CDR3 DNA: TGCGCCAGCAGCCAGGGACAGGAGAACATTCAGTACTTC; D gene: TRBD1; clone size: .; J gene: TRBJ2-4; CDR3 length: 13; V gene: TRBV4-1
CDR3 protein: CASSLERGGTEAFF; CDR3 DNA: TGCGCCAGCAGCTTGGAGCGGGGGGGGACTGAAGCTTTCTTT; D gene: .; clone size: .; J gene: TRBJ1-1; CDR3 length: 14; V gene: TRBV5-1
CDR3 protein: CASGLVSLTSGTFWDNEQFF; CDR3 DNA: TGTGCTAGTGGTTTGGTATCTCTGACTAGCGGGACCTTTTGGGACAATGAGCAGTTCTTC; D gene: TRBD2; clone size: .; J gene: TRBJ2-1; CDR3 length: 20; V gene: TRBV12-5
CDR3 protein: CASSVGTSGGNEQFF; CDR3 DNA: TGTGCCAGCAGCGTGGGGACTAGCGGAGGCAATGAGCAGTTCTTC; D gene: TRBD2; clone size: .; J gene: TRBJ2-1; CDR3 length: 15; V gene: TRBV9
CDR3 protein: CASSVGTGKNIQYF; CDR3 DNA: TGCGCCAGCAGCGTTGGGACAGGGAAAAACATTCAGTACTTC; D gene: TRBD1; clone size: .; J gene: TRBJ2-4; CDR3 length: 14; V gene: TRBV5-1
CDR3 protein: CASSHGRQISTDTQYF; CDR3 DNA: TGCGCCAGCAGCCATGGCAGGCAGATTAGCACAGATACGCAGTATTTT; D gene: .; clone size: .; J gene: TRBJ2-3; CDR3 length: 16; V gene: TRBV5-1
CDR3 protein: CASSLGGEAPLHF; CDR3 DNA: TGTGCCAGCAGCTTAGGTGGGGAGGCACCCCTCCACTTT; D gene: .; clone size: .; J gene: TRBJ1-6; CDR3 length: 13; V gene: TRBV11-2
CDR3 protein: CASSPGGSTEAFF; CDR3 DNA: TGTGCCAGCTCACCGGGGGGTTCAACTGAAGCTTTCTTT; D gene: .; clone size: .; J gene: TRBJ1-1; CDR3 length: 13; V gene: TRBV18
CDR3 protein: CASSSLPRPRGTDTQYF; CDR3 DNA: TGTGCCAGCAGCTCCCTACCGCGACCTAGGGGAACAGATACGCAGTATTTT; D gene: .; clone size: .; J gene: TRBJ2-3; CDR3 length: 17; V gene: TRBV7-6
CDR3 protein: CASSDFGGGARETQYF; CDR3 DNA: TGTGCCAGCAGTGATTTCGGCGGGGGGGCTCGTGAGACCCAGTACTTC; D gene: TRBD2; clone size: .; J gene: TRBJ2-5; CDR3 length: 16; V gene: TRBV2
CDR3 protein: CASGQFYNEQFF; CDR3 DNA: TGTGCCTCCGGACAGTTCTACAATGAGCAGTTCTTC; D gene: .; clone size: .; J gene: TRBJ2-1; CDR3 length: 12; V gene: TRBV6-6
CDR3 protein: CASSPTGSNYGYTF; CDR3 DNA: TGTGCCAGCAGCCCAACAGGTAGTAACTATGGCTACACCTTC; D gene: .; clone size: .; J gene: TRBJ1-2; CDR3 length: 14; V gene: TRBV11-2
CDR3 protein: CASSIGAGEQYF; CDR3 DNA: TGTGCCAGTAGTATAGGGGCGGGCGAGCAGTACTTC; D gene: .; clone size: .; J gene: TRBJ2-7; CDR3 length: 12; V gene: TRBV19
CDR3 protein: CASSAHTGGTEAFF; CDR3 DNA: TGTGCCAGCAGCGCTCACACAGGGGGCACTGAAGCTTTCTTT; D gene: TRBD1; clone size: .; J gene: TRBJ1-1; CDR3 length: 14; V gene: TRBV9
CDR3 protein: CASSLGVEAFF; CDR3 DNA: TGTGCCAGCAGTTTGGGAGTCGAAGCTTTCTTT; D gene: .; clone size: .; J gene: TRBJ1-1; CDR3 length: 11; V gene: TRBV28